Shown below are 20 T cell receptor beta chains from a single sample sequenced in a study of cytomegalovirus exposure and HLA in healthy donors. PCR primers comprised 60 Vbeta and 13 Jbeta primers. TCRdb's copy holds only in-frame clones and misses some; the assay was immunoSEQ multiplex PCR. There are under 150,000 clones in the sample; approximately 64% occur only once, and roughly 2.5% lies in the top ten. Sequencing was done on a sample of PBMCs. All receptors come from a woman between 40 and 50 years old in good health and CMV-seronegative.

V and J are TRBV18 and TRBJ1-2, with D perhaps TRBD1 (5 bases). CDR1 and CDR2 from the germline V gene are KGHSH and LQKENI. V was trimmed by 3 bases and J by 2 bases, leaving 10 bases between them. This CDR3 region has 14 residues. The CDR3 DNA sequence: TGTGCCAGCTCACCTCTACAGGCAAACTATGGCTACACCTTC. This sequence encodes CASSPLQANYGYTF.

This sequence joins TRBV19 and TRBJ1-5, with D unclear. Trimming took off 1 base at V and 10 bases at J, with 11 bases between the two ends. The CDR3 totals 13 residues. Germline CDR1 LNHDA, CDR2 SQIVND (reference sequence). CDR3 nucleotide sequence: TGTGCCAGTAGTATAGCCCTGCAGCGTCCCCAGCATTTT. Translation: CASSIALQRPQHF.

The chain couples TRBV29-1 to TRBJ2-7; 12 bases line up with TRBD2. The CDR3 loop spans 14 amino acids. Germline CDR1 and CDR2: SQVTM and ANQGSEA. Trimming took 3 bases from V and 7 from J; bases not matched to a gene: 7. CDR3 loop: CSVDMTSGGLEQYF. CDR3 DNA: TGCAGCGTTGATATGACTAGCGGGGGTCTAGAGCAGTACTTC.

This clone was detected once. The CDR3 reads CASSFPGSQETQYF. CDR3 nucleotide sequence: TGTGCCAGCAGTTTTCCCGGGTCGCAAGAGACCCAGTACTTC. V usage is TRBV6-6 and J usage is TRBJ2-5; no reliable D call. Trimming removed 4 bases at V and 2 bases at J, with 11 bases between. Germline CDR1 reads MNHNY; CDR2 reads SVGAGI (reference sequence). The CDR3 has 14 amino acids.

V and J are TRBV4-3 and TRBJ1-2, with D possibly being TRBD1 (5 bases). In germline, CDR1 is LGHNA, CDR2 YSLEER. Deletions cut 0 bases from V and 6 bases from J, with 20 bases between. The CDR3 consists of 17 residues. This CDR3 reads CASSQDPGPPNLDGYTF. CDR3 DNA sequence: TGCGCCAGCAGCCAAGACCCAGGGCCGCCAAATCTGGATGGCTACACCTTC.

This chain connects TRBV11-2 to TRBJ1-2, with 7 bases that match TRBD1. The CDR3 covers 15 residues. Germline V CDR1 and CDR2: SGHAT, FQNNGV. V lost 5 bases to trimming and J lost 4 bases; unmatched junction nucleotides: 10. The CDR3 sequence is CASSHQTGPSYGYTF. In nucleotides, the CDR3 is TGTGCCAGCAGCCACCAGACAGGGCCCTCCTATGGCTACACCTTC.

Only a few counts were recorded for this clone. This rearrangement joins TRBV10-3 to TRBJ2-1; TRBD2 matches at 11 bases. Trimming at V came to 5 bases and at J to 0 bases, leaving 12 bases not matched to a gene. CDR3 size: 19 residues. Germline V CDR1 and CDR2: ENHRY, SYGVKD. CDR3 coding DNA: TGTGCCATCAGTCGAAACCTAGCGGGGGGACAGAGCTCCTACAATGAGCAGTTCTTC. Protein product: CAISRNLAGGQSSYNEQFF.

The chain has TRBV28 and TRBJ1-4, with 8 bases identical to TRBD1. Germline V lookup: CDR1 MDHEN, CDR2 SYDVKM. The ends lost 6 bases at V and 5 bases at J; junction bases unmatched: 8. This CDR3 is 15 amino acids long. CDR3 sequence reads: CASRRQGAQNEKLFF. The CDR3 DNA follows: TGTGCCAGCAGGCGTCAGGGGGCGCAGAATGAAAAACTGTTTTTT.

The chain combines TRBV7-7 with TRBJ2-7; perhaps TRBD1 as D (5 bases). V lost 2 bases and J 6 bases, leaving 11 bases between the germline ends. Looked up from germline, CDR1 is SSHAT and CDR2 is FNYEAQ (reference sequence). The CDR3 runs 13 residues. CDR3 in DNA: TGTGCCAGCAGCTTAAGTGTAGGGGTCGAGCAGTACTTC. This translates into CASSLSVGVEQYF.

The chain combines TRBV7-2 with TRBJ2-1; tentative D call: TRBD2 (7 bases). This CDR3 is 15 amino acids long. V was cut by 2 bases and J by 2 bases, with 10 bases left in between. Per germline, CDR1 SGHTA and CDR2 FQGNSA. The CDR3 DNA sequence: TGTGCCAGCAGCTTAAACGGGGGGCCCTACAATGAGCAGTTCTTC. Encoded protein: CASSLNGGPYNEQFF.

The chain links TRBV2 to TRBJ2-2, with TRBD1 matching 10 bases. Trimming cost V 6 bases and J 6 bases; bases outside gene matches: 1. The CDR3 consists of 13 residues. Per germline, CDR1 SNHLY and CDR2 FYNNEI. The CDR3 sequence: CASRGTGAGELFF. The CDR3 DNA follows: TGTGCCAGCAGAGGGACAGGGGCCGGGGAGCTGTTTTTT.

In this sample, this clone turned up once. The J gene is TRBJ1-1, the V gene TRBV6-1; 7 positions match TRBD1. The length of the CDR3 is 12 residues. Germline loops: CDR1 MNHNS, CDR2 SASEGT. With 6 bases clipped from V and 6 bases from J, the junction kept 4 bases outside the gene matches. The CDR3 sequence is CASRSTGSEAFF. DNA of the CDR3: TGTGCCAGCAGATCGACAGGGTCTGAAGCTTTCTTT.

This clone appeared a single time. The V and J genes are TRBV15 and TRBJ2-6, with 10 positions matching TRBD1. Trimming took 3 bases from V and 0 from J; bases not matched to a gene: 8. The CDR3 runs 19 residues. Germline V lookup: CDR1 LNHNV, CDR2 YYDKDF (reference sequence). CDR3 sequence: CATSSRPGQGRSGANVLTF. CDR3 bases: TGTGCCACCAGCAGTCGCCCGGGACAGGGGCGCTCTGGGGCCAACGTCCTGACTTTC.

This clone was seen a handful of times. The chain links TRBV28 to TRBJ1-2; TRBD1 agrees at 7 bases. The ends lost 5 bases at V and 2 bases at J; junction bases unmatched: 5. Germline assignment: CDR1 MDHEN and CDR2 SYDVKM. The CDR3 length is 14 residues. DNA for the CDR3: TGTGCCAGCAGTATACAACAGGGGAACTATGGCTACACCTTC. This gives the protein CASSIQQGNYGYTF.

CDR3 DNA sequence: TGTGCCAGCAGCTTAGCGGCGGGTACGGGAGCTTTCTTT. It codes for CASSLAAGTGAFF. The chain employs TRBV7-8 and TRBJ1-1, with D uncertain. Trimming stripped 0 bases from V and 10 bases from J, with 12 bases between. Per the germline V gene, CDR1 is SGHVS and CDR2 is FQNEAQ. The CDR3 sequence is 13 residues long.

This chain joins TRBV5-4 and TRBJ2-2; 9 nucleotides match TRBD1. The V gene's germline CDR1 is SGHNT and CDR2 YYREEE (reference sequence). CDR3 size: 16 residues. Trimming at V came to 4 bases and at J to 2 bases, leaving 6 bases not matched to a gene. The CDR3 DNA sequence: TGTGCCAGCAGCCCACAGGGGGCCCTTAACACCGGGGAGCTGTTTTTT. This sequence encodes CASSPQGALNTGELFF.

The CDR3 DNA reads as TGCGCCAGCAGCCAACTCCCAGGGGCCGACGAGCAGTACTTC. This sequence encodes CASSQLPGADEQYF. This chain joins TRBV4-1 and TRBJ2-7, with D maybe TRBD1 (6 bases). CDR1 is MGHRA and CDR2 is YSYEKL in the germline V gene. The V and J ends lost 2 bases and 5 bases respectively, with 13 bases between them. This CDR3 spans 14 amino acids.

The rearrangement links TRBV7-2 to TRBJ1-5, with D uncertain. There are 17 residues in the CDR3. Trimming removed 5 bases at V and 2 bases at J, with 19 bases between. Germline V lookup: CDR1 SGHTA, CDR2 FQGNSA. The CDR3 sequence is CASSPGPGLWGNQPQHF. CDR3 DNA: TGTGCCAGCAGCCCTGGCCCCGGACTCTGGGGCAATCAGCCCCAGCATTTT. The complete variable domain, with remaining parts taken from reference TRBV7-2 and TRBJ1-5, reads GAGVSQSPSNKVTEKGKDVELRCDPISGHTALYWYRQSLGQGLEFLIYFQGNSAPDKSGLPSDRFSAERTGGSVSTLTIQRTQQEDSAVYLCASSPGPGLWGNQPQHFGDGTRLSIL.

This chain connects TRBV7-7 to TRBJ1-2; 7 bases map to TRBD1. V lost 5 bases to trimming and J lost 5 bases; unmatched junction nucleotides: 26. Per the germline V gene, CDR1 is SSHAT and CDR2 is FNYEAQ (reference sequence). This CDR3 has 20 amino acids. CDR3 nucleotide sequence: TGTGCCAGCAGCCATCATTTGGTCATCCGGGGACAGAAAGAATATTATGGCTACACCTTC. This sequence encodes CASSHHLVIRGQKEYYGYTF. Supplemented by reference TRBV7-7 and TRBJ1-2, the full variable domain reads GAGVSQSPRYKVTKRGQDVTLRCDPISSHATLYWYQQALGQGPEFLTYFNYEAQPDKSGLPSDRFSAERPEGSISTLTIQRTEQRDSAMYRCASSHHLVIRGQKEYYGYTFGSGTRLTVV.

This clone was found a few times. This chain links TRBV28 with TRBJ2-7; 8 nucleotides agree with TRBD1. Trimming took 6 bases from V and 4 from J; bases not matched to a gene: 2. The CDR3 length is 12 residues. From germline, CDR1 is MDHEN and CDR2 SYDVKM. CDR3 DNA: TGTGCCAGCAGGCAGGGGGCATACGAGCAGTACTTC. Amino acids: CASRQGAYEQYF.